This TCR beta chain came from a study of cytomegalovirus exposure and HLA in healthy donors. Each donor's status was that of a healthy bone marrow donor. It was with 60 Vbeta and 13 Jbeta primers that the PCR ran. Per the authors' pipeline: The count from a later analysis was some 81 million unique TCR beta chains, some 11 million of them shared. Data came from immunoSEQ multiplex PCR; TCRdb stores just in-frame clones and leaves some out. The V and J calls and clone size are taken from that table; D and trimming were inferred from the DNA. The top ten hold under 1.2% of the sample, which has about 200,000 clones, about nine tenths seen once. V was cut by 5 bases and J by 0 bases, with 9 bases left in between. Germline V lookup: CDR1 MNHEY, CDR2 SMNVEV (reference sequence). The CDR3 loop spans 14 amino acids.

Sequences were obtained from PBMCs. This clonotype was sampled from a boy aged 2 to 10 in good health and CMV-seronegative. The V call is TRBV27, the J call TRBJ2-3; the D is unclear. The CDR3 DNA sequence: TGTGCCAGCAGTACAGTGTTTAGCACAGATACGCAGTATTTT. Translated: CASSTVFSTDTQYF.